This T cell receptor beta chain was found in a study of OX40 agonist ivuxolimab in advanced cancers. Study-wide points: In the 0.1-3.0 mg/kg groups, partial responders showed among the lowest expansion. Blood T cells, both CD4+ and CD8+, expanded clonally by week 6 at 0.1 to 3.0 mg/kg. CD4+ T cells averaged fewer expanded clones than CD8+ T cells.

Method: immunoSEQ multiplex PCR; TCRdb's copy keeps in-frame clones and lacks some. The data contain tens of thousands of clones, 88% of them seen just once; the ten biggest clones take up around 31%. Note on this clone: The antigen is undetermined. The junction departs from the called germline gene at one end, perhaps through a read error.

This TCR was sampled from an adult with an advanced solid tumor such as melanoma, head and neck, liver or kidney cancer. Sequences were derived from CD4+ or CD8+ T cells sorted from blood, sampled in a trial of the OX40 agonist ivuxolimab.

The CDR3 spells CASSLSERVGSF. For the CDR3, the DNA is TGTGCCAGCAGCTTAAGTGAAAGAGTCGGCAGCTTT. The chain combines TRBV7-2 with TRBJ1-1; D ambiguous. CDR3 size: 12 residues. The V gene's germline CDR1 is SGHTA and CDR2 FQGNSA.